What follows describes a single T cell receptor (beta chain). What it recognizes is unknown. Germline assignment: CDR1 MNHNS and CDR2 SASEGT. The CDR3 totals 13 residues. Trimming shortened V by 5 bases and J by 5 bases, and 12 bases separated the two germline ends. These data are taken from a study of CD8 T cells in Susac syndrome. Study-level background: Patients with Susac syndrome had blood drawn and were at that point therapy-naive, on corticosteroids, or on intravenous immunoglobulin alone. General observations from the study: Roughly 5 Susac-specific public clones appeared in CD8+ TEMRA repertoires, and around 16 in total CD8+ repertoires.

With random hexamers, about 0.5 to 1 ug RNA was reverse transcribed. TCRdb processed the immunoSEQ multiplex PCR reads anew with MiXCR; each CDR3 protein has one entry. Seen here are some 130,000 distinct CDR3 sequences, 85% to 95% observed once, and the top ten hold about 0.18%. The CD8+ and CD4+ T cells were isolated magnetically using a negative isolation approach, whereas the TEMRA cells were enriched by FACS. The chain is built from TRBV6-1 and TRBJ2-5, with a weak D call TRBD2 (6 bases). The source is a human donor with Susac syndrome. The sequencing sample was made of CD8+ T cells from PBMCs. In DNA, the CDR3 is TGTGCCAGCAGTCCCGTGGGGAGGGAGACCCAGTACTTC. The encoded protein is CASSPVGRETQYF.